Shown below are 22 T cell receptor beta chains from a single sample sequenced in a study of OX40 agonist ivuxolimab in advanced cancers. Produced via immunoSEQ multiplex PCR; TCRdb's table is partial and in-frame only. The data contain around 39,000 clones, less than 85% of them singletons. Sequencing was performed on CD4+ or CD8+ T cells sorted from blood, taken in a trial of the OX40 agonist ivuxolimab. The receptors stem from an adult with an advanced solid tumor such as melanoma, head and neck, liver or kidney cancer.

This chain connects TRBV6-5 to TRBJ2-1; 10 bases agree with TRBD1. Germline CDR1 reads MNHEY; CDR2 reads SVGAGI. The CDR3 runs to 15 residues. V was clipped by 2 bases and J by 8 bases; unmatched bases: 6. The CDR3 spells CASSYRTGGFDEQFF. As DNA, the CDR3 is TGTGCCAGCAGTTACCGGACAGGGGGATTTGATGAGCAGTTCTTC.

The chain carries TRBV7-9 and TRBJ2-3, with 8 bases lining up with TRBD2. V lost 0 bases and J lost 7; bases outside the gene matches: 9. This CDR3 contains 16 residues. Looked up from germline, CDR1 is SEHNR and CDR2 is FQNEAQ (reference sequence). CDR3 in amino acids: CASSLALGGGQNTQYF. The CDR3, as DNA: TGTGCCAGCAGCTTAGCGCTCGGGGGGGGCCAGAATACGCAGTATTTT.

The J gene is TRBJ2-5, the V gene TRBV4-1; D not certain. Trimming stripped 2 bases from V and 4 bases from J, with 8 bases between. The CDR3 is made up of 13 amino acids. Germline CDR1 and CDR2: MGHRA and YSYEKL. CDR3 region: CASSQWTRETQYF. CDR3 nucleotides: TGCGCCAGCAGCCAATGGACCCGAGAGACCCAGTACTTC.

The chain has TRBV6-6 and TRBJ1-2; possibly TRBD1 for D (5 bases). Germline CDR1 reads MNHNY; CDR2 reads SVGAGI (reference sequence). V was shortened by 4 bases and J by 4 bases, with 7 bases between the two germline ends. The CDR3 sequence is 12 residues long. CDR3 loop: CASSWDGYGYTF. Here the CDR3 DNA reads TGTGCCAGCAGTTGGGACGGCTATGGCTACACCTTC.

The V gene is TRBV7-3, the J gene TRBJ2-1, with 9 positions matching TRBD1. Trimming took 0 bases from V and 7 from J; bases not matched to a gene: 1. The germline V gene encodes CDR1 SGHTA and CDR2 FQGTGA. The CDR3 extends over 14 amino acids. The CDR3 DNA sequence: TGTGCCAGCAGCTTAACGGGACAGGGTAATGAGCAGTTCTTC. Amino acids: CASSLTGQGNEQFF.

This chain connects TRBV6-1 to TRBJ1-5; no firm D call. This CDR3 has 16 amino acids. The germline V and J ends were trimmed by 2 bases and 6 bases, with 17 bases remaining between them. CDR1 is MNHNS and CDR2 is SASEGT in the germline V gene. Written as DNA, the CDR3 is TGTGCCAGCAGTGAAACGACGACATTATTCGCTCAGCCCCAGCATTTT. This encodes CASSETTTLFAQPQHF.

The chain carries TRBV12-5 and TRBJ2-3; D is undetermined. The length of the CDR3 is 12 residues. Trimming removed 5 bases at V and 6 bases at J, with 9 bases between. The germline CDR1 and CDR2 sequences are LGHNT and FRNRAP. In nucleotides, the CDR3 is TGTGCTAGTGGTCCCCATCTGGATACGCAGTATTTT. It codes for CASGPHLDTQYF.

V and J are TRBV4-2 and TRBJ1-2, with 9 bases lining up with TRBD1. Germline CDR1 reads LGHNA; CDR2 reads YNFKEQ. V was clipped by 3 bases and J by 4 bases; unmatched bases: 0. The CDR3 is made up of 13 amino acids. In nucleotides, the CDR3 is TGTGCCAGCAGCCAGACAGGGGGCTATGGCTACACCTTC. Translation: CASSQTGGYGYTF.

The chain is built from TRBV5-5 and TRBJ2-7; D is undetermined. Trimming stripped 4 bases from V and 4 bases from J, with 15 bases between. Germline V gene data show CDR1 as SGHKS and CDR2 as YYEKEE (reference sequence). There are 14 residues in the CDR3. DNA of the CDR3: TGTGCCAGCAGCACCGACATGGGCGTGTACGAGCAGTACTTC. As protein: CASSTDMGVYEQYF.

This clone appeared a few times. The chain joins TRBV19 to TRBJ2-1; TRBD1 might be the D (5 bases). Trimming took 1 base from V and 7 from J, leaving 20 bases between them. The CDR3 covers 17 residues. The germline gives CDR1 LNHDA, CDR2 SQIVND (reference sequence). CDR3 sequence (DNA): TGTGCCAGTAGTATAGTGGCACTCATAGGGGCTCGGAATGAGCAGTTCTTC. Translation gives CASSIVALIGARNEQFF. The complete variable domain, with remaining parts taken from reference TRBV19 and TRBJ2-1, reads DGGITQSPKYLFRKEGQNVTLSCEQNLNHDAMYWYRQDPGQGLRLIYYSQIVNDFQKGDIAEGYSVSREKKESFPLTVTSAQKNPTAFYLCASSIVALIGARNEQFFGPGTRLTVL.

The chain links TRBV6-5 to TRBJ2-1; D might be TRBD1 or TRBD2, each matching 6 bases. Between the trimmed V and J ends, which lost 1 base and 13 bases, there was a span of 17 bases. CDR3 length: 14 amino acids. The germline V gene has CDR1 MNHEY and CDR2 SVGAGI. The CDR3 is CASSYLRDKLSQFF. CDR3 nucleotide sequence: TGTGCCAGCAGTTACTTGCGGGACAAACTCAGTCAGTTCTTC.

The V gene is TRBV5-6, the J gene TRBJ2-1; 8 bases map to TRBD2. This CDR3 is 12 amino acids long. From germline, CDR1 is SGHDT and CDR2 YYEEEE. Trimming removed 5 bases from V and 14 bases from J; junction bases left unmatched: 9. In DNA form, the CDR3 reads TGTGCCAGCAGGCTACCGGGACTAGTGGAGTTCTTC. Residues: CASRLPGLVEFF. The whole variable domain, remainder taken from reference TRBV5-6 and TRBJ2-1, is DAGVTQSPTHLIKTRGQQVTLRCSPKSGHDTVSWYQQALGQGPQFIFQYYEEEERQRGNFPDRFSGHQFPNYSSELNVNALLLGDSALYLCASRLPGLVEFFGPGTRLTVL.

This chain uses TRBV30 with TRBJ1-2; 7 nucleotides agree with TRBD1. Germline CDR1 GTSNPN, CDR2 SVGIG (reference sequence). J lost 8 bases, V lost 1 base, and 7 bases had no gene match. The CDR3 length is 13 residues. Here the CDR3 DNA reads TGTGCCTGGAGTGCAGGGACAGCCGGGGGCTACACCTTC. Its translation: CAWSAGTAGGYTF.

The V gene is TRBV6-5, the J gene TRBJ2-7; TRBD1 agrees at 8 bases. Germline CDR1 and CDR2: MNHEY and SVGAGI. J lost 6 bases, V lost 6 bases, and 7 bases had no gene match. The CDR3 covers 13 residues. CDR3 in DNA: TGTGCCAGCAGGGACAGGGAGGTGGGCGAGCAGTACTTC. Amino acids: CASRDREVGEQYF.

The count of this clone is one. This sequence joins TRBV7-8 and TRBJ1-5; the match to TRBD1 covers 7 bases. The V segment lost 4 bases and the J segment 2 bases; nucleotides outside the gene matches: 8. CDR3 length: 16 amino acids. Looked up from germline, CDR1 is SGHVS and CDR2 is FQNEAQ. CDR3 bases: TGTGCCAGCAGCTGGACCTCAGGGGGTGGCAATCAGCCCCAGCATTTT. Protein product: CASSWTSGGGNQPQHF.

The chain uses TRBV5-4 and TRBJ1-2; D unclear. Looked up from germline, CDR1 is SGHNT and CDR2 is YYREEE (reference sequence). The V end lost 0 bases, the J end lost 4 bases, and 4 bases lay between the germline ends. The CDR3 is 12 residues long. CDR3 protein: CASSLGPYGYTF. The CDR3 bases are TGTGCCAGCAGCTTGGGGCCCTATGGCTACACCTTC.

The CDR3 DNA follows: TGTGCCAGCTCTCGGGACACAGTTGAAAAACTGTTTTTT. Translated: CASSRDTVEKLFF. This chain connects TRBV18 to TRBJ1-4; the D gene is possibly TRBD1 (6 bases). The germline V and J ends were trimmed by 6 bases and 7 bases, with 12 bases remaining between them. The length of the CDR3 is 13 residues. Germline values: CDR1 KGHSH, CDR2 LQKENI.

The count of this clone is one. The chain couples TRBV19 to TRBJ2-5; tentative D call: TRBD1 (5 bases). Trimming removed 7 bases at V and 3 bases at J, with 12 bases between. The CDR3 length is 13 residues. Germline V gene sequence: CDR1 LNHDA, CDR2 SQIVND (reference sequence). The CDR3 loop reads CASTRGNEETQYF. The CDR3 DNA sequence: TGTGCCAGTACTAGGGGAAACGAAGAGACCCAGTACTTC. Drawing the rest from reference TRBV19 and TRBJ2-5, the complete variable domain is DGGITQSPKYLFRKEGQNVTLSCEQNLNHDAMYWYRQDPGQGLRLIYYSQIVNDFQKGDIAEGYSVSREKKESFPLTVTSAQKNPTAFYLCASTRGNEETQYFGPGTRLLVL.

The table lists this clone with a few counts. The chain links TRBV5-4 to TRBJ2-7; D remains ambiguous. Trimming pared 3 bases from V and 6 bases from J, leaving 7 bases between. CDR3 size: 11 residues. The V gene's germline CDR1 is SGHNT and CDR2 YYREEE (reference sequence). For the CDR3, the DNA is TGTGCCAGCAGCTGGGGTCCCGAGCAGTACTTC. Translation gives CASSWGPEQYF.

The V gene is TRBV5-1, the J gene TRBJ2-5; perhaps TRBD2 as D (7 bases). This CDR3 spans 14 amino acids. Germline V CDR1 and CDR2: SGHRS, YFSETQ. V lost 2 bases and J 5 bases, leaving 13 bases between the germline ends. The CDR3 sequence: CASSFGGPGETQYF. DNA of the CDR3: TGCGCCAGCAGCTTCGGGGGGCCGGGGGAGACCCAGTACTTC. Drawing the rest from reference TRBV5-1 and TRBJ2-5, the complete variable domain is KAGVTQTPRYLIKTRGQQVTLSCSPISGHRSVSWYQQTPGQGLQFLFEYFSETQRNKGNFPGRFSGRQFSNSRSEMNVSTLELGDSALYLCASSFGGPGETQYFGPGTRLLVL.

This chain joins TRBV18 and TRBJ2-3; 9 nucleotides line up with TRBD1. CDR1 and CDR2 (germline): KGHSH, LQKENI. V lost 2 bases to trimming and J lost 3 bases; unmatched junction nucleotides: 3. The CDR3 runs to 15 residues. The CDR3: CASSPSGTGTDTQYF. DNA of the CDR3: TGTGCCAGCTCACCATCAGGGACAGGGACAGATACGCAGTATTTT.

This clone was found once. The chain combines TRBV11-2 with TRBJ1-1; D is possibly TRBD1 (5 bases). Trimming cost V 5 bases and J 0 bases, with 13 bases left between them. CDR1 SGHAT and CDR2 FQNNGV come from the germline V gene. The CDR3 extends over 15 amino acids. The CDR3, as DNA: TGTGCCAGCAGCCATAGCGGACAAGTGAACACTGAAGCTTTCTTT. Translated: CASSHSGQVNTEAFF.